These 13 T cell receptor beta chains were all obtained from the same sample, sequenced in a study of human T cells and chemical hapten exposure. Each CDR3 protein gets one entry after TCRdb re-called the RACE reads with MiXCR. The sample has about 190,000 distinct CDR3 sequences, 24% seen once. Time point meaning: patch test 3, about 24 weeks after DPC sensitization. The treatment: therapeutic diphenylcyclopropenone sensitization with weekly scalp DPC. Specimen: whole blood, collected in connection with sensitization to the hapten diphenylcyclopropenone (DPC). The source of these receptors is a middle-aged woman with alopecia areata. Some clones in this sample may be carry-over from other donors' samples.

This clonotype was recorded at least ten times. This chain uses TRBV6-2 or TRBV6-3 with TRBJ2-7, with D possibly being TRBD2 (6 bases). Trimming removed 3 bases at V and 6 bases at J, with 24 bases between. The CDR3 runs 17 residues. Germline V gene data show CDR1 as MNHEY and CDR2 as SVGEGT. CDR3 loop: CASSYFRPDHRLGEQYF. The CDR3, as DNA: TGTGCCAGCAGTTATTTCCGTCCCGACCACAGACTAGGCGAGCAGTACTTC.

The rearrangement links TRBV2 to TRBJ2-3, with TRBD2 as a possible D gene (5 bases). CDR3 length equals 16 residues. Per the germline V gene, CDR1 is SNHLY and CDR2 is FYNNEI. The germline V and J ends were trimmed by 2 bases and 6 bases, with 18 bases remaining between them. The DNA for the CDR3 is TGTGCCAGCAGTGAACCCGCTAGCCCTGACGTGGATACGCAGTATTTT. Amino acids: CASSEPASPDVDTQYF.

This CDR3 reads CSIMGSGAREKLFF. In DNA form, the CDR3 reads TGCAGCATTATGGGGTCTGGTGCCCGTGAAAAACTGTTTTTT. J is TRBJ1-4 and V is TRBV29-1; no definite D call. CDR1 is SQVTM and CDR2 is ANQGSEA in the germline V gene. CDR3 size: 14 residues. The V gene lost 8 bases and the J gene lost 7 bases, with 20 bases spanning the gap.

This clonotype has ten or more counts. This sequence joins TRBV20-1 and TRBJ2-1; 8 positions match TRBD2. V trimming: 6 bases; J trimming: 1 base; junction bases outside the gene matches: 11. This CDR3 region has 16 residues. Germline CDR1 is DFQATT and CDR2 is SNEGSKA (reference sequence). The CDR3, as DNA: TGCAGTGCCCCCGGGACTAGAGGTCTTTCCTACAATGAGCAGTTCTTC. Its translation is CSAPGTRGLSYNEQFF.

This CDR3 reads CASSPMSREQYF. The CDR3 DNA is TGTGCCAGCTCACCAATGTCCCGAGAGCAGTACTTC. The chain joins TRBV18 to TRBJ2-7; D is undetermined. The CDR3 consists of 12 residues. Trimming took 2 bases from V and 7 from J, leaving 9 bases between them. Germline V CDR1 and CDR2: KGHSH, LQKENI.

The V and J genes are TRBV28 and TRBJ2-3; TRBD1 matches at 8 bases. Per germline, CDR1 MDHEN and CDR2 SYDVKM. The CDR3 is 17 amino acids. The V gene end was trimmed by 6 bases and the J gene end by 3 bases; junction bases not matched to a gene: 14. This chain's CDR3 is CASSNTPTGVVTDTQYF. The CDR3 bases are TGTGCCAGCAGCAATACCCCGACAGGGGTGGTTACAGATACGCAGTATTTT.

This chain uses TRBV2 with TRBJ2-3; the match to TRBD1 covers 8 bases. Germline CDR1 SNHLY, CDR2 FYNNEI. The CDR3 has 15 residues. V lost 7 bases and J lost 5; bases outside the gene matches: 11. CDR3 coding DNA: TGTGCCAGCAAACTGAGGACAGGGTTGGGAGATACGCAGTATTTT. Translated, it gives CASKLRTGLGDTQYF. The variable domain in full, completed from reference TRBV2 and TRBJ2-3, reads EPEVTQTPSHQVTQMGQEVILRCVPISNHLYFYWYRQILGQKVEFLVSFYNNEISEKSEIFDDQFSVERPDGSNFTLKIRSTKLEDSAMYFCASKLRTGLGDTQYFGPGTRLTVL.

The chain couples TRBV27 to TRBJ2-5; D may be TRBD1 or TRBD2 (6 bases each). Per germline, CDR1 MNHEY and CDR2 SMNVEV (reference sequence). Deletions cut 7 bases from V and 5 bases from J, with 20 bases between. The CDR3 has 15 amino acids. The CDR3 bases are TGTGCCAGCAAAAGGAAGACTAGGGGGTCGGAGACCCAGTACTTC. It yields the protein CASKRKTRGSETQYF.

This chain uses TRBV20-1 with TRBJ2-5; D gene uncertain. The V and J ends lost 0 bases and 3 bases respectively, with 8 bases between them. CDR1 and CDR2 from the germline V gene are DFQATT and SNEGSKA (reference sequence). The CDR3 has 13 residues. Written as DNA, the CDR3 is TGCAGTGCTAGAGAGGTCCAGAAAGAGACCCAGTACTTC. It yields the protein CSAREVQKETQYF.

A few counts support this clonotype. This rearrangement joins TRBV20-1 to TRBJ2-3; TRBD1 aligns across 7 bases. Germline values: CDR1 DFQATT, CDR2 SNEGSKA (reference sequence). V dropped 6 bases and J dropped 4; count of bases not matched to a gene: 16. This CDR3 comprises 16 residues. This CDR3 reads CSALDPGQPRPDTQYF. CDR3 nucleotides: TGCAGTGCCCTCGACCCGGGACAGCCACGACCAGATACGCAGTATTTT.

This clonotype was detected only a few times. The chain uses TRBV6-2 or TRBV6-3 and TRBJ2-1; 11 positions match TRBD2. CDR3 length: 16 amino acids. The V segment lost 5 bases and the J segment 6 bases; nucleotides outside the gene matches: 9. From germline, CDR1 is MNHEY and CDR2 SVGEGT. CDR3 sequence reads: CASSGGSGREPNEQFF. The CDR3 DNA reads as TGTGCCAGCAGTGGTGGTAGCGGGAGGGAACCCAATGAGCAGTTCTTC.

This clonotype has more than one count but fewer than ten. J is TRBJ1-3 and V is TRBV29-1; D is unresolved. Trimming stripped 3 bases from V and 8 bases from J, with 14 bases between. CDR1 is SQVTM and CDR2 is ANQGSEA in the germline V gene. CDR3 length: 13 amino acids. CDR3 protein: CSVDGVSSDTIYF. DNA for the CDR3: TGCAGCGTTGATGGAGTTTCGTCGGACACCATATATTTT. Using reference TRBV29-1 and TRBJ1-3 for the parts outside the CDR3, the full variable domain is SAVISQKPSRDICQRGTSLTIQCQVDSQVTMMFWYRQQPGQSLTLIATANQGSEATYESGFVIDKFPISRPNLTFSTLTVSNMSPEDSSIYLCSVDGVSSDTIYFGEGSWLTVV.

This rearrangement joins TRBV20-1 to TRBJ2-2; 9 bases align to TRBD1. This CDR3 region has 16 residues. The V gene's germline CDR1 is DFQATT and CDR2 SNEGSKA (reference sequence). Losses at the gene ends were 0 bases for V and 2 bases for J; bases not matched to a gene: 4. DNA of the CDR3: TGCAGTGCTAGAGATCAGGGACAGGGAAACACCGGGGAGCTGTTTTTT. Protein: CSARDQGQGNTGELFF.